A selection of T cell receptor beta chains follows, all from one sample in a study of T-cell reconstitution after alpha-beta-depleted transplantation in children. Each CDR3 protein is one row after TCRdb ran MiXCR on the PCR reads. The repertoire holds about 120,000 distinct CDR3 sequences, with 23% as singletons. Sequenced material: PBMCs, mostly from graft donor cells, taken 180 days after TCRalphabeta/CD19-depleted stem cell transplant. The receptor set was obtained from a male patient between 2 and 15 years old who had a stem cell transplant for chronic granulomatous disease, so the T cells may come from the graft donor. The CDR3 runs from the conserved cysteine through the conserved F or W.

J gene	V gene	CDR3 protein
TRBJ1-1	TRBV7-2	CASSLFWQDREAFF
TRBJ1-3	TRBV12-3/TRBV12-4	CASILGTSSSGNTIYF
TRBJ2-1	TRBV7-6	CASSLRDGGFNEQFF
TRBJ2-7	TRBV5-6	CASGMEGRTGRFEQYF
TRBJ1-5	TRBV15	CATSRGQSNQPQHF
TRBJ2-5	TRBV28	CASSPTSGRAVETQYF
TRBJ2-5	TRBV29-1	CSVVPSGSYQETQYF
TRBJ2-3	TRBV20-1	CSARLGLLLSTDTQYF
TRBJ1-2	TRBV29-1	CSVERIYGYTF
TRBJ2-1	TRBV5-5	CASSLFTGTYNEQFF
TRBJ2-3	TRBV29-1	CSVWTSGGADTQYF
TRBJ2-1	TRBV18	CASSPTLAGGHNEQFF
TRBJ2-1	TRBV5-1	CASREGADNEQFF
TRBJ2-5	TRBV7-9	CASSLPELAGGPVTQYF
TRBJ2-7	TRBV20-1	CSASGDRAHEQYF
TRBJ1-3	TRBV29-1	CSATGYSGNTIYF
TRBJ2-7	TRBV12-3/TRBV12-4	CASSRLLQGLEQYF
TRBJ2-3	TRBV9	CASSPGPGPDTQYF